This TCR beta chain was observed in a study of cytomegalovirus exposure and HLA in healthy donors. Profiling relied on immunoSEQ multiplex PCR, and the TCRdb table lists in-frame clones only, not all of them. Of around 260,000 clones detected, less than 95% appear once; the ten largest clones hold under 4%. Study conclusions and caveats: Cytomegalovirus association was listed for approximately 150 TCR beta chains. Most TCR sequences proved rare, with some public TCRs found in many donors.

Note on this clone: Antigen: not known.

The CDR3 extends over 12 amino acids. V gave up 0 bases and J gave up 4 bases, with 7 bases separating them. Per the germline V gene, CDR1 is GTSNPN and CDR2 is SVGIG (reference sequence). Source material: PBMCs. The V call is TRBV30, the J call TRBJ2-7; D is possibly TRBD2 (5 bases). The sequence was obtained from a woman in her twenties or thirties in good health and CMV-seronegative. CDR3 bases: TGTGCCTGGAGTGTGGGCGGGTACGAGCAGTACTTC. This codes for CAWSVGGYEQYF. Together with reference TRBV30 and TRBJ2-7, the CDR3 gives the full variable domain: SQTIHQWPATLVQPVGSPLSLECTVEGTSNPNLYWYRQAAGRGLQLLFYSVGIGQISSEVPQNLSASRPQDRQFILSSKKLLLSDSGFYLCAWSVGGYEQYFGPGTRLTVT.